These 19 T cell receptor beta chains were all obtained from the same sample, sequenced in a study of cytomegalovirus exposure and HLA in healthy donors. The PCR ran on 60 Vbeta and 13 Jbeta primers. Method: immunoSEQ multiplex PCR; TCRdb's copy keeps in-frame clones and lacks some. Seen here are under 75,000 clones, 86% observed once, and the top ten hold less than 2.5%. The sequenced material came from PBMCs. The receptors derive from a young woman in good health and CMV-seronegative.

The CDR3 region is CASSWAGSNQPQHF. The CDR3, as DNA: TGTGCCAGCAGTTGGGCAGGGAGCAATCAGCCCCAGCATTTT. V and J are TRBV27 and TRBJ1-5, with D tentatively TRBD1 (5 bases). Trimming pared 4 bases from V and 1 base from J, leaving 8 bases between. CDR1 and CDR2 from the germline V gene are MNHEY and SMNVEV (reference sequence). The CDR3 contains 14 residues.

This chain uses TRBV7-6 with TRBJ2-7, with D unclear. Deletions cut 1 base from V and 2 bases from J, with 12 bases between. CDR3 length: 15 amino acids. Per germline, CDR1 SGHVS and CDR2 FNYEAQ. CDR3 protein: CASSLGRLPTYEQYF. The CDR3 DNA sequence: TGTGCCAGCAGCTTAGGGCGGCTACCCACCTACGAGCAGTACTTC.

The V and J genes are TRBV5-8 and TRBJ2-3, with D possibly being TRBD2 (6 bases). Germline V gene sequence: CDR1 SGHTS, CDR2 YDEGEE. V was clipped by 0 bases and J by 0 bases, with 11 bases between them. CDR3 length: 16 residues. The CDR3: CASSLAGVDSTDTQYF. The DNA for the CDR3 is TGTGCCAGCAGCTTGGCGGGGGTTGATAGCACAGATACGCAGTATTTT. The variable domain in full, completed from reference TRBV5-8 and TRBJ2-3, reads EAGVTQSPTHLIKTRGQQATLRCSPISGHTSVYWYQQALGLGLQFLLWYDEGEERNRGNFPPRFSGRQFPNYSSELNVNALELEDSALYLCASSLAGVDSTDTQYFGPGTRLTVL.

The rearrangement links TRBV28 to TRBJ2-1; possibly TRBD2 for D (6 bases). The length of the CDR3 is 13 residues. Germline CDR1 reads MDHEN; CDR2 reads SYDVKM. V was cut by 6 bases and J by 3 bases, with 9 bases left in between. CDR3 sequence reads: CASSGLSYNEQFF. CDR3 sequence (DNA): TGTGCCAGCAGCGGACTAAGCTACAATGAGCAGTTCTTC.

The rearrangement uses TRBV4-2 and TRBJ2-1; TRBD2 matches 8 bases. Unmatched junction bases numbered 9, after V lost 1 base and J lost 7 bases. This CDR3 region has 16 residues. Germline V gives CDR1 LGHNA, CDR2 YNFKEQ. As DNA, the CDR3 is TGTGCCAGCAGCCAAGCCGGGACTAGACTATCTAATGAGCAGTTCTTC. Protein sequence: CASSQAGTRLSNEQFF.

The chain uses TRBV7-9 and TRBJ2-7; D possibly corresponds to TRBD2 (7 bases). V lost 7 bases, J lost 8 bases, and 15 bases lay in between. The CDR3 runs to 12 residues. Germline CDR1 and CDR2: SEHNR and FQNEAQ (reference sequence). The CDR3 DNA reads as TGTGCCAGCACCACGGGGGGCAGGAAGCAGTACTTC. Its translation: CASTTGGRKQYF.

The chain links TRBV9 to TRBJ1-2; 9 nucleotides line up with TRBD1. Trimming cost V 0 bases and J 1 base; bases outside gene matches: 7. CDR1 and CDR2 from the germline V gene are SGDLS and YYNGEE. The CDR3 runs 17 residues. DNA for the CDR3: TGTGCCAGCAGCGTAGGGGGGACAGGGCAAGATAACTATGGCTACACCTTC. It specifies CASSVGGTGQDNYGYTF.

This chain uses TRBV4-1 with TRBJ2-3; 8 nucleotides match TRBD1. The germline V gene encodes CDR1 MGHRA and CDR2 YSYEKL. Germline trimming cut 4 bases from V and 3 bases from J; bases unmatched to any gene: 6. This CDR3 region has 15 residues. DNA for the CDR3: TGCGCCAGCAGCCCTCAGGGGGCTGGGACAGATACGCAGTATTTT. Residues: CASSPQGAGTDTQYF.

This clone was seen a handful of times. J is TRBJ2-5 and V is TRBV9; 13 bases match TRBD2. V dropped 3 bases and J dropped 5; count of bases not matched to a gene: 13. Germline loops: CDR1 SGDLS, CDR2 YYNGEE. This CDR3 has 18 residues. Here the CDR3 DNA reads TGTGCCAGCAGCGAAGGTGGACTAGCGGGAGTATTCTGGGAGACCCAGTACTTC. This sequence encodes CASSEGGLAGVFWETQYF. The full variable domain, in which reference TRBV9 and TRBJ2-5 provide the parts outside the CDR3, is DSGVTQTPKHLITATGQRVTLRCSPRSGDLSVYWYQQSLDQGLQFLIQYYNGEERAKGNILERFSAQQFPDLHSELNLSSLELGDSALYFCASSEGGLAGVFWETQYFGPGTRLLVL.

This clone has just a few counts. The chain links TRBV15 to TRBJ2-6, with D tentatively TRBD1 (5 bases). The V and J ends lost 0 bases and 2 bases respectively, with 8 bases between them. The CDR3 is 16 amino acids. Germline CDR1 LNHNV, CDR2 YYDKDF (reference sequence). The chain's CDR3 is CATSREQATGANVLTF. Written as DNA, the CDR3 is TGTGCCACCAGCAGAGAACAGGCCACTGGGGCCAACGTCCTGACTTTC.

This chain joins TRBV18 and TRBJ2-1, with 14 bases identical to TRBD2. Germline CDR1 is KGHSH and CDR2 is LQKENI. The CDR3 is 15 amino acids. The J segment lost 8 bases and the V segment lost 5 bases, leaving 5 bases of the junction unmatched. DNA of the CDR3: TGTGCCAGCTCAACAGGACTAGCGGGAGGCGATGAGCAGTTCTTC. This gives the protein CASSTGLAGGDEQFF.

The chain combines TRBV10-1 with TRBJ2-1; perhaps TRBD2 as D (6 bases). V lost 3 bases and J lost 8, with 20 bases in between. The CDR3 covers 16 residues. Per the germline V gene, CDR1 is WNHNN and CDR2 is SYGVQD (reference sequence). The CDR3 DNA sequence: TGCGCCAGCAGTGACTCGGTTACGGGAGACCGGGATGAGCAGTTCTTC. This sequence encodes CASSDSVTGDRDEQFF.

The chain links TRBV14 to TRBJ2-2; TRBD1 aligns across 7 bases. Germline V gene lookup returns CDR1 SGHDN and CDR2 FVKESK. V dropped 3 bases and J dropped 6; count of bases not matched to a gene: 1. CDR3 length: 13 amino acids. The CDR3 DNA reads TGTGCCAGCAGCCATACAGGGGCCGGGGAGCTGTTTTTT. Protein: CASSHTGAGELFF.

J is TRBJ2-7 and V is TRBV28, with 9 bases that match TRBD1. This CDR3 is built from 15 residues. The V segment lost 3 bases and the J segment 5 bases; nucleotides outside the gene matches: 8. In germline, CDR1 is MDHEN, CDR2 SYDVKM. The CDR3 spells CASSLPGTGFHEQYF. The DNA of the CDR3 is TGTGCCAGCAGTTTGCCGGGGACAGGGTTCCACGAGCAGTACTTC.

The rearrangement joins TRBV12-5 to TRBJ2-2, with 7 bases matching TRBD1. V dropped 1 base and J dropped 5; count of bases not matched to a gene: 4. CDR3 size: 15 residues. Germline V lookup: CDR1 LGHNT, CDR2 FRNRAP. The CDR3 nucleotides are TGTGCTAGTGGTTTGGGACAGGGTGGGACCGGGGAGCTGTTTTTT. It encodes CASGLGQGGTGELFF.

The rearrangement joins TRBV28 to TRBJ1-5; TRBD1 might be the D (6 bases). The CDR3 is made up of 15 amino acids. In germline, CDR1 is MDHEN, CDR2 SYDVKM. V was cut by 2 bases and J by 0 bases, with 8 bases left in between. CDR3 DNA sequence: TGTGCCAGCAGTTTAGCAGGGGTTAGCAATCAGCCCCAGCATTTT. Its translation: CASSLAGVSNQPQHF.

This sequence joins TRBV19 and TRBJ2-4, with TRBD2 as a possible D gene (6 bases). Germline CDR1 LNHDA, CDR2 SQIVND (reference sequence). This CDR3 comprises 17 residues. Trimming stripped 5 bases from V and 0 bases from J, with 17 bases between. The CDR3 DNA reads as TGTGCCAGTAGTGCCAACACGGGAGCATTAGCCAAAAACATTCAGTACTTC. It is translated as CASSANTGALAKNIQYF.

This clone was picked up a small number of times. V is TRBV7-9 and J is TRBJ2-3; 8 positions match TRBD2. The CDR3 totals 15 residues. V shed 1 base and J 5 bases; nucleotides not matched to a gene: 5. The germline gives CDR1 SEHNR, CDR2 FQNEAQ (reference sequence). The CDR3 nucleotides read TGTGCCAGCAGCTTAGGCGGACTAGCCGAAGATACGCAGTATTTT. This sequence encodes CASSLGGLAEDTQYF. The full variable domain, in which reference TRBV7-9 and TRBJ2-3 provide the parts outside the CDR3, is DTGVSQNPRHKITKRGQNVTFRCDPISEHNRLYWYRQTLGQGPEFLTYFQNEAQLEKSRLLSDRFSAERPKGSFSTLEIQRTEQGDSAMYLCASSLGGLAEDTQYFGPGTRLTVL.

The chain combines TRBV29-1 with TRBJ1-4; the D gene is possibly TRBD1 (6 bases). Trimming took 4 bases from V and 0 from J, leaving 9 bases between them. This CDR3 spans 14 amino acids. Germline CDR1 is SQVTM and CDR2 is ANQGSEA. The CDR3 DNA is TGCAGCGTTGCAGGGGTCCCAACTAATGAAAAACTGTTTTTT. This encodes CSVAGVPTNEKLFF.